These 7 T cell receptor beta chains share one sample of origin, sequenced in a study of monozygotic twins with inflammatory bowel disease. TCRdb re-called the 5' RACE reads and gives one entry per CDR3 protein, without DNA. The sample totals about 380,000 distinct CDR3 sequences. Sequencing was carried out using blood. These receptors were obtained from a human donor with ulcerative colitis or Crohn's disease, or a healthy co-twin of an affected twin (not recorded which).

CDR3 residues: CASSSGTGNTEAFF. The rearrangement joins TRBV7-6 to TRBJ1-1; the TRBD1 assignment by TCRdb is unverifiable without DNA. The germline gives CDR1 SGHVS, CDR2 FNYEAQ. This CDR3 has 14 residues.

The V call is TRBV7-9, the J call TRBJ1-6; TCRdb outputs TRBD1, but without DNA this stays unchecked. The length of the CDR3 is 14 residues. The germline CDR1 and CDR2 sequences are SEHNR and FQNEAQ (reference sequence). Here the CDR3 reads CASSLFRDNSPLHF.

V and J are TRBV4-2 and TRBJ1-5. Germline V CDR1 and CDR2: LGHNA, YNFKEQ. The length of the CDR3 is 15 residues. The CDR3 is CASRPQQTVNQPQHF.

The V gene is TRBV27, the J gene TRBJ2-7. This CDR3 region has 14 residues. Per germline, CDR1 MNHEY and CDR2 SMNVEV (reference sequence). The CDR3 region is CASSLSITAYEQYF.

V usage is TRBV20-1 and J usage is TRBJ2-7; the D gene TCRdb calls, TRBD1, cannot be checked with no DNA. This CDR3 comprises 15 residues. CDR1 DFQATT and CDR2 SNEGSKA come from the germline V gene (reference sequence). The CDR3 spells CSAPDRGRTTYEQYF.

V is TRBV20-1 and J is TRBJ1-5; TCRdb's D gene call, TRBD1, goes unchecked for lack of DNA. The V gene's germline CDR1 is DFQATT and CDR2 SNEGSKA (reference sequence). CDR3 length: 17 residues. The CDR3 spells CSAAGRTRGLVNQPQHF.

The rearrangement links TRBV20-1 to TRBJ2-7; TCRdb picks TRBD1, but there is no DNA to check that call. This CDR3 spans 16 amino acids. Germline values: CDR1 DFQATT, CDR2 SNEGSKA (reference sequence). The CDR3 sequence is CSAGGDRGITRDEQYF.